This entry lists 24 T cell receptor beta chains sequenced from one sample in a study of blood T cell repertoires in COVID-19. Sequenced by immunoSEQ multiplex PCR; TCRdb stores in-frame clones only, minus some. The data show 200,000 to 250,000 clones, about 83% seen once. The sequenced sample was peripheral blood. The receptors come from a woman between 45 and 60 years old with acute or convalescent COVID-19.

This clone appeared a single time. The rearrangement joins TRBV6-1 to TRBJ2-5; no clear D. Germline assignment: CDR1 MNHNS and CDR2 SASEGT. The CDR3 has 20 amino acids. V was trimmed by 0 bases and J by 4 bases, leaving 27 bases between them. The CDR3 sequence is CASSEALSGYLRILLETQYF. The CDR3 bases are TGTGCCAGCAGTGAAGCGCTTTCTGGCTACCTGCGGATTCTATTAGAGACCCAGTACTTC.

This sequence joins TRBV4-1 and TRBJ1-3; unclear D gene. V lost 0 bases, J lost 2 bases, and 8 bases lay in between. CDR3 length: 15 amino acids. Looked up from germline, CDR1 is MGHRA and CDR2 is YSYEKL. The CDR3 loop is CASSQDERAGNTIYF. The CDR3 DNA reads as TGCGCCAGCAGCCAAGATGAACGAGCTGGAAACACCATATATTTT.

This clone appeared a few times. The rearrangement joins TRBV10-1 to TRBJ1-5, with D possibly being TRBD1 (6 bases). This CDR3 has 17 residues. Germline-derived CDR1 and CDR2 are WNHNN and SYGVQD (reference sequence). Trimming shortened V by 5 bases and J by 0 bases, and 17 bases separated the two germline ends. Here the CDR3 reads CASSQPGHLDSNQPQHF. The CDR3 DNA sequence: TGCGCCAGCAGTCAACCGGGACACCTTGATAGCAATCAGCCCCAGCATTTT.

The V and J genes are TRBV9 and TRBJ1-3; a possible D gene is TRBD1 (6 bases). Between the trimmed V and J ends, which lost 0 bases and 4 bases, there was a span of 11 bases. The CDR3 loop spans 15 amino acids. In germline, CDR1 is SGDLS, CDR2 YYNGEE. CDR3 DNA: TGTGCCAGCAGCGTAGAGACAGGCGTCGGAAACACCATATATTTT. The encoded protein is CASSVETGVGNTIYF.

Here the CDR3 reads CASSFGNRDSSYEQYF. The DNA for the CDR3 is TGTGCCAGCAGTTTCGGAAACCGGGACTCTTCCTACGAGCAGTACTTC. The J gene is TRBJ2-7, the V gene TRBV6-2 or TRBV6-3, with D possibly being TRBD2 (6 bases). This CDR3 comprises 16 residues. CDR1 is MNHEY, CDR2 SVGEGT, per germline. V was trimmed by 4 bases and J by 1 base, leaving 17 bases between them.

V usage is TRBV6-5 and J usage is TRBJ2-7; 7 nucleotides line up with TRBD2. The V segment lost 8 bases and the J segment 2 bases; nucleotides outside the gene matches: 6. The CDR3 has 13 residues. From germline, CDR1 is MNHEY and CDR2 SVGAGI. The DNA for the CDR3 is TGTGCCAGCGGGGAGGGTAGGGCCTACGAGCAGTACTTC. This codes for CASGEGRAYEQYF.

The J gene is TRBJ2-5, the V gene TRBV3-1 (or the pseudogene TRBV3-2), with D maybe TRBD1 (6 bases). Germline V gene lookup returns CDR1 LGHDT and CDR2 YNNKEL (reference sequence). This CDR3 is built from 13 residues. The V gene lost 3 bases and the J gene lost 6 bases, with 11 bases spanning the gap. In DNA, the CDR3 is TGTGCCAGCAGCCACTTAGGGGACAAGACCCAGTACTTC. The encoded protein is CASSHLGDKTQYF.

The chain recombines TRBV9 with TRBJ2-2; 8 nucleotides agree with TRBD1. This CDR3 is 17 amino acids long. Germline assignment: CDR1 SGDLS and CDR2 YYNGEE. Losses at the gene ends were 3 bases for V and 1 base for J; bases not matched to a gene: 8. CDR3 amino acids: CASSARLGTGNTGELFF. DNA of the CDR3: TGTGCCAGCAGCGCTCGGCTGGGGACAGGGAACACCGGGGAGCTGTTTTTT.

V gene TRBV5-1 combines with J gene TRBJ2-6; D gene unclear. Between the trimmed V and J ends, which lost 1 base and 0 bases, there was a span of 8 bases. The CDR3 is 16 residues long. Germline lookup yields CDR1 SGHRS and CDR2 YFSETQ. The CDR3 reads CASSLSQLSGANVLTF. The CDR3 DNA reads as TGCGCCAGCAGCTTGTCACAGCTCTCTGGGGCCAACGTCCTGACTTTC.

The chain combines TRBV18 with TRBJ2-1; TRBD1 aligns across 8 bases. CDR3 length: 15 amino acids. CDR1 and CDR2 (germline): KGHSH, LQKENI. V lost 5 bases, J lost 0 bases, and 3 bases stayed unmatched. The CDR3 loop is CASSVDRVSYNEQFF. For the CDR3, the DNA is TGTGCCAGCTCAGTGGACAGGGTCTCCTACAATGAGCAGTTCTTC.

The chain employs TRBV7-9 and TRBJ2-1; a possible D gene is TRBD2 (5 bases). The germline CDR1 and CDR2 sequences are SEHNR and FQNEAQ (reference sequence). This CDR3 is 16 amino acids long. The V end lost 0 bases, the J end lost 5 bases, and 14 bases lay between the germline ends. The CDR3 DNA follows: TGTGCCAGCAGCTTAGCCGCGACTACTCTGGACAATGAGCAGTTCTTC. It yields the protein CASSLAATTLDNEQFF. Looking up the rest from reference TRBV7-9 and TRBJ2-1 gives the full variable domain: DTGVSQNPRHKITKRGQNVTFRCDPISEHNRLYWYRQTLGQGPEFLTYFQNEAQLEKSRLLSDRFSAERPKGSFSTLEIQRTEQGDSAMYLCASSLAATTLDNEQFFGPGTRLTVL.

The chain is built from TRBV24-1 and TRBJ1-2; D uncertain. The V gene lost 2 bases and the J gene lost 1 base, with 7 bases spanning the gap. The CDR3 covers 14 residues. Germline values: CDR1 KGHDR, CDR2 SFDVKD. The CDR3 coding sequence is TGTGCCACCAGTGATTCGGGGAATAACTATGGCTACACCTTC. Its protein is CATSDSGNNYGYTF.

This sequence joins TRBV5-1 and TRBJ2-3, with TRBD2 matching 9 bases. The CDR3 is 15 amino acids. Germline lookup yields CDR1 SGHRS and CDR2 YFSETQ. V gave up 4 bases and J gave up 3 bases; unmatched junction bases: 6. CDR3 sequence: CASSPGRGGTDTQYF. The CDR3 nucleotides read TGCGCCAGCAGCCCGGGGCGGGGGGGAACAGATACGCAGTATTTT.

The CDR3 here is CSGGQVNTEAFF. The CDR3 DNA reads TGCAGCGGAGGACAGGTTAACACTGAAGCTTTCTTT. The chain combines TRBV29-1 with TRBJ1-1, with TRBD1 matching over 7 bases. The V gene end was trimmed by 7 bases and the J gene end by 2 bases; junction bases not matched to a gene: 4. The germline V gene has CDR1 SQVTM and CDR2 ANQGSEA. The CDR3 length is 12 residues.

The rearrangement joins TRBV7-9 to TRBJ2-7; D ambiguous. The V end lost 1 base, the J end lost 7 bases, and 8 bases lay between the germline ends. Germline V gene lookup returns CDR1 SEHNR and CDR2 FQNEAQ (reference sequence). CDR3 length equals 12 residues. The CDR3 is CASSLGLGEQYF. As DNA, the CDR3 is TGTGCCAGCAGCTTAGGTCTAGGAGAGCAGTACTTC. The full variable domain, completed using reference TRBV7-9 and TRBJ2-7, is DTGVSQNPRHKITKRGQNVTFRCDPISEHNRLYWYRQTLGQGPEFLTYFQNEAQLEKSRLLSDRFSAERPKGSFSTLEIQRTEQGDSAMYLCASSLGLGEQYFGPGTRLTVT.

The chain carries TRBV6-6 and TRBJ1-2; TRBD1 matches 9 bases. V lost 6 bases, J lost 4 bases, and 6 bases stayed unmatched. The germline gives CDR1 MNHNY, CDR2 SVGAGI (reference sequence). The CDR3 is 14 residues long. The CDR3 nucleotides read TGTGCCAGCAGGGTGGGACAGGGTCTCTATGGCTACACCTTC. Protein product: CASRVGQGLYGYTF.

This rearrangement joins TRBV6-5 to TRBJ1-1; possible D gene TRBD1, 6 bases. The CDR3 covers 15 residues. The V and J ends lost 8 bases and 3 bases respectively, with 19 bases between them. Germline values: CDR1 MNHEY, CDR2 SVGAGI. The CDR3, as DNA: TGTGCCAGCTCGATCACCCACAGGGTTCACACTGAAGCTTTCTTT. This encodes CASSITHRVHTEAFF.

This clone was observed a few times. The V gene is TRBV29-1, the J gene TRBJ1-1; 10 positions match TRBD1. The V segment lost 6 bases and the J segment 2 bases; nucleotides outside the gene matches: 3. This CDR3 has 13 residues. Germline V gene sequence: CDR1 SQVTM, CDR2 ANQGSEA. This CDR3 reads CSVGQGINTEAFF. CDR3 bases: TGCAGCGTGGGACAGGGGATTAACACTGAAGCTTTCTTT.

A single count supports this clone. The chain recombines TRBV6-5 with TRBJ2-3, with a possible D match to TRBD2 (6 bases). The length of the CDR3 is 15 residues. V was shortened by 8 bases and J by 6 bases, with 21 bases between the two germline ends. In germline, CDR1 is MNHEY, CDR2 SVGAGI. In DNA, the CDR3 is TGTGCCAGCTCCCGAGGACAAAACCTAGCGGATACGCAGTATTTT. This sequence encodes CASSRGQNLADTQYF.

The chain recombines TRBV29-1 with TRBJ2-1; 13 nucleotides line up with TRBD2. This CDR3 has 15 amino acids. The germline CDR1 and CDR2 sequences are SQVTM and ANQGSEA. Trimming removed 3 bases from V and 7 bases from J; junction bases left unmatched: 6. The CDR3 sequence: CSVDGGLAGANEQFF. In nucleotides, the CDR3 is TGCAGCGTTGATGGTGGACTAGCGGGGGCGAATGAGCAGTTCTTC.

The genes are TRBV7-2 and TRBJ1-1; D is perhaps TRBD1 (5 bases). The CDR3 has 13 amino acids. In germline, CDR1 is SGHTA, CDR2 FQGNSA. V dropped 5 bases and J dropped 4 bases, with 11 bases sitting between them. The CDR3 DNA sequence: TGTGCCAGCAGCCCGCAGGGATCCACTGAAGCTTTCTTT. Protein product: CASSPQGSTEAFF.

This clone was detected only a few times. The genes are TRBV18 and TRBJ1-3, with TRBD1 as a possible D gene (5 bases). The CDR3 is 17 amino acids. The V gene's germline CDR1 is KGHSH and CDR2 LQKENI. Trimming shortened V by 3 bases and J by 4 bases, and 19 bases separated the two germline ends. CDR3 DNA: TGTGCCAGCTCACCCCAAAGTCAAGGGGCGAAAGGAAACACCATATATTTT. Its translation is CASSPQSQGAKGNTIYF. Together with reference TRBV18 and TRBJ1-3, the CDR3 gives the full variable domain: NAGVMQNPRHLVRRRGQEARLRCSPMKGHSHVYWYRQLPEEGLKFMVYLQKENIIDESGMPKERFSAEFPKEGPSILRIQQVVRGDSAAYFCASSPQSQGAKGNTIYFGEGSWLTVV.

CDR3 residues: CASSRQLNEQFF. The CDR3 DNA sequence: TGTGCCAGCAGCCGACAGTTAAATGAGCAGTTCTTC. The gene calls are TRBV6-6 and TRBJ2-1; D may be TRBD1 (5 bases). Germline assignment: CDR1 MNHNY and CDR2 SVGAGI (reference sequence). The CDR3 is 12 amino acids. V dropped 6 bases and J dropped 7 bases, with 10 bases sitting between them.

The CDR3 loop is CASRGAPYEQYF. The CDR3 DNA is TGTGCCAGCAGGGGGGCCCCCTACGAGCAGTACTTC. This chain joins TRBV2 and TRBJ2-7, with a tentative D call TRBD1 (6 bases). The CDR3 has 12 amino acids. V was pared by 6 bases and J by 2 bases, with 8 bases between. Germline V CDR1 and CDR2: SNHLY, FYNNEI.